This entry lists 23 T cell receptor beta chains sequenced from one sample in a study of cytomegalovirus exposure and HLA in healthy donors. The method was immunoSEQ multiplex PCR; TCRdb's version includes in-frame clones alone and lacks a portion of them. The data contain about 200,000 clones, about 81% of them singletons. What was sequenced was PBMCs. The receptors come from a woman aged 25-40 years in good health and CMV-seronegative.

V is TRBV6-5 and J is TRBJ2-7, with TRBD2 matching 7 bases. Germline V CDR1 and CDR2: MNHEY, SVGAGI. The CDR3 runs 15 residues. The ends lost 2 bases at V and 0 bases at J; junction bases unmatched: 4. CDR3 in amino acids: CASSYPSGASYEQYF. CDR3 DNA sequence: TGTGCCAGCAGTTACCCCAGCGGGGCCTCCTACGAGCAGTACTTC.

This clone has just a few counts. This chain connects TRBV30 to TRBJ2-7; 8 bases are shared with TRBD2. The CDR3 runs to 15 residues. The V gene end was trimmed by 1 base and the J gene end by 2 bases; junction bases not matched to a gene: 7. CDR1 and CDR2 from the germline V gene are GTSNPN and SVGIG (reference sequence). Written as DNA, the CDR3 is TGTGCCTGGAGTGCGACGGCGGGAGGAACCTACGAGCAGTACTTC. Amino acid sequence: CAWSATAGGTYEQYF.

This sequence joins TRBV6-6 and TRBJ2-7; 13 nucleotides align to TRBD2. Germline CDR1 and CDR2: MNHNY and SVGAGI (reference sequence). Trimming removed 7 bases from V and 7 bases from J; junction bases left unmatched: 7. The CDR3 extends over 14 amino acids. The CDR3 here is CASTSSGLAGEQYF. The CDR3 DNA is TGTGCCAGCACTAGCTCGGGACTAGCGGGGGAGCAGTACTTC.

This clone was seen a single time. The chain uses TRBV18 and TRBJ2-1; TRBD2 agrees at 11 bases. The CDR3 totals 16 residues. V lost 3 bases, J lost 2 bases, and 3 bases stayed unmatched. The germline gives CDR1 KGHSH, CDR2 LQKENI. CDR3 sequence: CASSPQLAGAYNEQFF. DNA of the CDR3: TGTGCCAGCTCACCGCAACTAGCGGGAGCCTACAATGAGCAGTTCTTC.

This clone was counted a few times. The chain joins TRBV29-1 to TRBJ1-2; no clear D. CDR3 length equals 12 residues. The ends were cut back, 2 bases at V and 6 bases at J, with 10 bases in the middle. Germline CDR1 is SQVTM and CDR2 is ANQGSEA. CDR3 protein: CSVERREDGYTF. As DNA, the CDR3 is TGCAGCGTTGAACGCCGAGAGGATGGCTACACCTTC.

This clone appeared a few times. This rearrangement joins TRBV30 to TRBJ2-7, with a possible D match to TRBD1 (6 bases). From germline, CDR1 is GTSNPN and CDR2 SVGIG (reference sequence). The CDR3 is 13 residues long. Deletions cut 4 bases from V and 2 bases from J, with 12 bases between. DNA for the CDR3: TGTGCCTGGACTCCGACAGGTACCTACGAGCAGTACTTC. It specifies CAWTPTGTYEQYF.

The J gene is TRBJ2-7, the V gene TRBV18; D perhaps matches TRBD2 (6 bases). Germline V lookup: CDR1 KGHSH, CDR2 LQKENI. V lost 4 bases, J lost 2 bases, and 9 bases lay in between. This CDR3 spans 13 amino acids. As DNA, the CDR3 is TGTGCCAGCTCACGCGGGGAGGCCTACGAGCAGTACTTC. Residues: CASSRGEAYEQYF.

This chain connects TRBV30 to TRBJ1-2; 9 nucleotides agree with TRBD1. The trim removed 4 bases at V and 4 bases at J, leaving 13 bases unmatched. Germline V lookup: CDR1 GTSNPN, CDR2 SVGIG (reference sequence). The CDR3 length is 16 residues. CDR3 sequence: CAWIHYRDRDTYGYTF. The CDR3 coding sequence is TGTGCCTGGATCCACTACCGGGACAGGGATACCTATGGCTACACCTTC. Full variable domain (rest looked up from reference TRBV30 and TRBJ1-2): SQTIHQWPATLVQPVGSPLSLECTVEGTSNPNLYWYRQAAGRGLQLLFYSVGIGQISSEVPQNLSASRPQDRQFILSSKKLLLSDSGFYLCAWIHYRDRDTYGYTFGSGTRLTVV.

The chain is built from TRBV7-8 and TRBJ1-4, with D possibly being TRBD1 (6 bases). V lost 8 bases and J lost 0, with 13 bases in between. CDR1 is SGHVS and CDR2 is FQNEAQ in the germline V gene. The CDR3 is 15 amino acids. The CDR3 here is CASVRGSPTNEKLFF. DNA of the CDR3: TGTGCCAGCGTGAGGGGGTCCCCAACTAATGAAAAACTGTTTTTT.

This rearrangement joins TRBV11-2 to TRBJ2-3; unclear D gene. The CDR3 spans 15 residues. CDR1 SGHAT and CDR2 FQNNGV come from the germline V gene. Trimming stripped 0 bases from V and 3 bases from J, with 10 bases between. Here the CDR3 reads CASSLDPPPTDTQYF. CDR3 nucleotides: TGTGCCAGCAGCTTAGACCCCCCCCCTACAGATACGCAGTATTTT.

The rearrangement uses TRBV9 and TRBJ2-6; TRBD2 is a possible D gene (5 bases). The V gene lost 0 bases and the J gene lost 2 bases, with 9 bases spanning the gap. Germline-derived CDR1 and CDR2 are SGDLS and YYNGEE. This CDR3 region has 16 residues. CDR3 residues: CASSVGHGTGANVLTF. The CDR3 region has the DNA TGTGCCAGCAGCGTAGGGCACGGGACTGGGGCCAACGTCCTGACTTTC.

This chain's CDR3 is CAWSLDRAGEQYF. DNA for the CDR3: TGTGCCTGGAGCCTGGACAGGGCAGGCGAGCAGTACTTC. This chain links TRBV30 with TRBJ2-7, with 8 bases lining up with TRBD1. V lost 3 bases and J lost 6; bases outside the gene matches: 7. Germline CDR1 is GTSNPN and CDR2 is SVGIG (reference sequence). The length of the CDR3 is 13 residues.

The chain recombines TRBV6-1 with TRBJ2-7, with 8 bases fitting TRBD2. Germline V gives CDR1 MNHNS, CDR2 SASEGT. V shed 9 bases, J shed 5 bases, and the junction held 12 bases outside the gene matches. This CDR3 comprises 14 residues. CDR3 bases: TGTGCCAGTAACGGGAGCGGGAGAACCAACGAGCAGTACTTC. Translated: CASNGSGRTNEQYF.

This clone was detected once. The chain has TRBV9 and TRBJ2-7; TRBD2 aligns across 11 bases. CDR3 length: 16 amino acids. Germline values: CDR1 SGDLS, CDR2 YYNGEE. Trimming removed 1 base from V and 6 bases from J; junction bases left unmatched: 9. The CDR3 coding sequence is TGTGCCAGCAGCGTAAGGTCTAGCGGGGGGCCGCCCGAGCAGTACTTC. Its translation: CASSVRSSGGPPEQYF.

V gene TRBV21-1 combines with J gene TRBJ1-5. TRBV21-1 is shown as a pseudogene. This CDR3 is 15 amino acids long. The CDR3 is CASSKGAGSNQPQHF. The CDR3 DNA reads TGTGCCAGCAGCAAAGGGGCGGGTAGCAATCAGCCCCAGCATTTT.

The chain joins TRBV5-6 to TRBJ1-1; perhaps TRBD1 as D (6 bases). Germline V lookup: CDR1 SGHDT, CDR2 YYEEEE. Trimming shortened V by 4 bases and J by 2 bases, and 12 bases separated the two germline ends. There are 14 residues in the CDR3. The CDR3 DNA follows: TGTGCCAGCAGCCCATGGACAGTAAACACTGAAGCTTTCTTT. Translation: CASSPWTVNTEAFF.

This chain connects TRBV28 to TRBJ1-1; 7 nucleotides agree with TRBD1. Trimming took 5 bases from V and 3 from J; bases not matched to a gene: 12. Germline-derived CDR1 and CDR2 are MDHEN and SYDVKM. This CDR3 contains 16 residues. CDR3 DNA sequence: TGTGCCAGCAGTCTGCGACAGGGCAGGGGCTACACTGAAGCTTTCTTT. Its protein is CASSLRQGRGYTEAFF.

This clone was seen just once. The chain carries TRBV2 and TRBJ2-3, with 8 bases fitting TRBD2. The V gene's germline CDR1 is SNHLY and CDR2 FYNNEI. This CDR3 comprises 15 residues. With V trimmed by 7 bases and J by 1 base, 7 bases remained unmatched. CDR3 nucleotide sequence: TGTGCCAGCATCCTAGGCGGGGGGCGCACAGATACGCAGTATTTT. Its translation: CASILGGGRTDTQYF.

The chain couples TRBV5-1 to TRBJ2-1; D remains ambiguous. The CDR3 covers 13 residues. Deletions cut 0 bases from V and 9 bases from J, with 10 bases between. Per the germline V gene, CDR1 is SGHRS and CDR2 is YFSETQ. The CDR3 region is CASSLVADGEQFF. The CDR3 DNA is TGCGCCAGCAGCTTGGTAGCCGACGGTGAGCAGTTCTTC.

This chain links TRBV6-1 with TRBJ2-7; D may be TRBD2 (6 bases). Germline lookup yields CDR1 MNHNS and CDR2 SASEGT. Trimming pared 8 bases from V and 2 bases from J, leaving 16 bases between. This CDR3 region has 14 residues. The CDR3 spells CASLDRRGTYEQYF. As DNA, the CDR3 is TGTGCCAGCCTAGACCGGAGGGGAACCTACGAGCAGTACTTC.

J is TRBJ1-4 and V is TRBV7-9; unclear D gene. Germline loops: CDR1 SEHNR, CDR2 FQNEAQ (reference sequence). This CDR3 comprises 13 residues. V lost 3 bases, J lost 5 bases, and 7 bases lay in between. The CDR3: CASSFVQNEKLFF. In DNA, the CDR3 is TGTGCCAGCAGCTTCGTCCAGAATGAAAAACTGTTTTTT. Supplemented by reference TRBV7-9 and TRBJ1-4, the full variable domain reads DTGVSQNPRHKITKRGQNVTFRCDPISEHNRLYWYRQTLGQGPEFLTYFQNEAQLEKSRLLSDRFSAERPKGSFSTLEIQRTEQGDSAMYLCASSFVQNEKLFFGSGTQLSVL.

This chain connects TRBV27 to TRBJ2-5; weak D call: TRBD1 (5 bases). Trimming stripped 3 bases from V and 4 bases from J, with 9 bases between. This CDR3 region has 13 residues. Germline CDR1 reads MNHEY; CDR2 reads SMNVEV (reference sequence). The CDR3, as DNA: TGTGCCAGCAGTTTCCGGCAGGGAGAGACCCAGTACTTC. Amino acids: CASSFRQGETQYF.

The V call is TRBV5-1, the J call TRBJ2-3, with D unclear. The CDR3 consists of 15 residues. V was clipped by 4 bases and J by 3 bases, with 15 bases between them. Germline V CDR1 and CDR2: SGHRS, YFSETQ. Here the CDR3 DNA reads TGCGCCAGCAGCGAGGATTCCCCGATAACAGATACGCAGTATTTT. This sequence encodes CASSEDSPITDTQYF.